This TCR beta chain was recovered during a study of blood T cell repertoires in COVID-19. Seattle patient enrollment occurred during active infection, with longitudinal follow-up thereafter. Method: immunoSEQ multiplex PCR; TCRdb's copy keeps in-frame clones and lacks some. This table holds more than 300,000 clones, just under 90% found once. Trimming shortened V by 7 bases and J by 0 bases, and 23 bases separated the two germline ends. The CDR3 extends over 18 amino acids. Per the germline V gene, CDR1 is SNHLY and CDR2 is FYNNEI. Specimen: peripheral blood. The TCR originated in a woman in her thirties with COVID-19, enrolled during active disease. V is TRBV2 and J is TRBJ2-3; possibly TRBD2 for D (7 bases). Here the CDR3 reads CASTAGAIIRRSTDTQYF. The CDR3, as DNA: TGTGCCAGCACGGCGGGGGCCATCATTCGTCGTAGCACAGATACGCAGTATTTT.